Sequencing of this TCR beta chain was carried out in a study of blood T cell repertoires in COVID-19. This table comes from immunoSEQ multiplex PCR, and its TCRdb copy is limited to in-frame clones, with some not included. The sample holds some 70,000 clones, 80% to 90% seen once. V gave up 3 bases and J gave up 6 bases; unmatched junction bases: 6. Germline V gene data show CDR1 as KGHDR and CDR2 as SFDVKD. The CDR3 has 15 residues. The origin of this receptor is a woman aged 55-69 years with acute or convalescent COVID-19. The chain recombines TRBV24-1 with TRBJ2-2; 7 bases are shared with TRBD1. Source material: peripheral blood. The CDR3 nucleotides are TGTGCCACCAGTGATCCAGGGGGTCTAGCCGGGGAGCTGTTTTTT. It specifies CATSDPGGLAGELFF.